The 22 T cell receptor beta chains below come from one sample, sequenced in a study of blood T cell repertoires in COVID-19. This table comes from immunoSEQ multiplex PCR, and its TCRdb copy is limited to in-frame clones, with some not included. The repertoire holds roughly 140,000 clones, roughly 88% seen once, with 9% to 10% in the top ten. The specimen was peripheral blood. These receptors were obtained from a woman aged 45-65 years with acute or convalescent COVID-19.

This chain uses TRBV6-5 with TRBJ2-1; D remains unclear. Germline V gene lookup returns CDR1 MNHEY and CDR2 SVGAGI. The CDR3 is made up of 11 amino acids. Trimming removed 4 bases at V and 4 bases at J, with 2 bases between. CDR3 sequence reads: CASSLYNEQFF. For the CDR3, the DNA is TGTGCCAGCAGTTTATACAATGAGCAGTTCTTC.

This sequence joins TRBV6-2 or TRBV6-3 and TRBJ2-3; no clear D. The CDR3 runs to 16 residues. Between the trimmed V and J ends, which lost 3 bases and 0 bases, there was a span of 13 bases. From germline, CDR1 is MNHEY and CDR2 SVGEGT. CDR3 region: CASSYLIGLSTDTQYF. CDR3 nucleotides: TGTGCCAGCAGTTATTTGATCGGGTTGAGCACAGATACGCAGTATTTT.

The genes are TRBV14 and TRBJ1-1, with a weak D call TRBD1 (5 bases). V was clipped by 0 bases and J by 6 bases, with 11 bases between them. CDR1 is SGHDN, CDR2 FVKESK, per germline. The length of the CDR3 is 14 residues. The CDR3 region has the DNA TGTGCCAGCAGCCAAGAGGCACGGGGGGCTGAAGCTTTCTTT. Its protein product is CASSQEARGAEAFF. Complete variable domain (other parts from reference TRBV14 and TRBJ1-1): EAGVTQFPSHSVIEKGQTVTLRCDPISGHDNLYWYRRVMGKEIKFLLHFVKESKQDESGMPNNRFLAERTGGTYSTLKVQPAELEDSGVYFCASSQEARGAEAFFGQGTRLTVV.

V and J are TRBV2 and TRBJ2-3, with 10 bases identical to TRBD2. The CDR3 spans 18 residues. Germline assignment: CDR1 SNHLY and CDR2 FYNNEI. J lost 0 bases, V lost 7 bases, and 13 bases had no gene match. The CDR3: CASIRAGGRSGSTDTQYF. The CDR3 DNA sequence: TGTGCCAGCATCCGAGCGGGGGGGCGTAGTGGTAGCACAGATACGCAGTATTTT.

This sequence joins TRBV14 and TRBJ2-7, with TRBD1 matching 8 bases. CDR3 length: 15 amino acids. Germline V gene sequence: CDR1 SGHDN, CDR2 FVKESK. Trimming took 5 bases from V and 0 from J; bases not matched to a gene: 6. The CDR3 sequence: CASSTDRASSYEQYF. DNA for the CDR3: TGTGCCAGCAGCACGGACAGGGCTAGCTCCTACGAGCAGTACTTC.

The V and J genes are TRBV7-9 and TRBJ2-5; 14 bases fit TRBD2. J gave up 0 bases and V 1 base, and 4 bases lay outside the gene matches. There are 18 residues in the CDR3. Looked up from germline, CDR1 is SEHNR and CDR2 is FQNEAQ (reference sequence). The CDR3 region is CASSLGGLAGAYQETQYF. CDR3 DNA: TGTGCCAGCAGCTTAGGGGGACTAGCGGGGGCCTACCAAGAGACCCAGTACTTC.

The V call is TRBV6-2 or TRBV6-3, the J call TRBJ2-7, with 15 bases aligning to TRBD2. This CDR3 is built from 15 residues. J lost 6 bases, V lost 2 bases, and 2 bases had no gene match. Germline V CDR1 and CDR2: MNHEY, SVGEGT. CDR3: CASSYPGLAGGEQYF. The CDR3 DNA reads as TGTGCCAGCAGTTACCCGGGACTAGCGGGGGGCGAGCAGTACTTC.

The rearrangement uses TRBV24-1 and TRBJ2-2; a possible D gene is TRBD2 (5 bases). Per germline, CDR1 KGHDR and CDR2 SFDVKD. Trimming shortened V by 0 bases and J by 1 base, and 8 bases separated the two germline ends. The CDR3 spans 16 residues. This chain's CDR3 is CATSDLRTQNTGELFF. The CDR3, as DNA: TGTGCCACCAGTGATTTGCGGACTCAGAACACCGGGGAGCTGTTTTTT.

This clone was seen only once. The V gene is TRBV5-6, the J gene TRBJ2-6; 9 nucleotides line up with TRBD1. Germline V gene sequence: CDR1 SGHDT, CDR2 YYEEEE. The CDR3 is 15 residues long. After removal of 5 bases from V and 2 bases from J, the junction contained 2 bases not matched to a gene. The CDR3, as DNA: TGTGCCAGCAGACGGGACAGGGCTGGGGCCAACGTCCTGACTTTC. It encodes CASRRDRAGANVLTF.

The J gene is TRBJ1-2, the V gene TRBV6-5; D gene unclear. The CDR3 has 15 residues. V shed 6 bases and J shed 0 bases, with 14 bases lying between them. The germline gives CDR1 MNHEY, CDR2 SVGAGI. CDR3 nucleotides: TGTGCCAGCAGACCTCGGGTTCTAGCTAACTATGGCTACACCTTC. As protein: CASRPRVLANYGYTF.

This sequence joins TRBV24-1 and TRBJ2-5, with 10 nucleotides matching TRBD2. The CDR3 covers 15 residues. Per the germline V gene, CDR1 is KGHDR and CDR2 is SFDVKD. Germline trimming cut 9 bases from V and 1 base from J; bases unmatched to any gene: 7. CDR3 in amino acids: CATAALAGVQETQYF. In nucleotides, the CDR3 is TGTGCCACCGCAGCCCTAGCGGGAGTCCAAGAGACCCAGTACTTC.

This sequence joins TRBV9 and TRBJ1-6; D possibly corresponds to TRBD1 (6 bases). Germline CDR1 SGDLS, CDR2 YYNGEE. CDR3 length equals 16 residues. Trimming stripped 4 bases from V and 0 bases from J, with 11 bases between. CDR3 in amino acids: CASSTGQGSYNSPLHF. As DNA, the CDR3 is TGTGCCAGCAGCACGGGACAAGGCTCCTATAATTCACCCCTCCACTTT.

The CDR3 loop reads CASSLALYTNGAEAFF. In DNA, the CDR3 is TGTGCCAGCAGCTTAGCGCTGTACACCAACGGAGCTGAAGCTTTCTTT. J is TRBJ1-1 and V is TRBV7-9; D unresolved. This CDR3 has 16 amino acids. Trimming shortened V by 0 bases and J by 6 bases, and 17 bases separated the two germline ends. CDR1 is SEHNR, CDR2 FQNEAQ, per germline (reference sequence).

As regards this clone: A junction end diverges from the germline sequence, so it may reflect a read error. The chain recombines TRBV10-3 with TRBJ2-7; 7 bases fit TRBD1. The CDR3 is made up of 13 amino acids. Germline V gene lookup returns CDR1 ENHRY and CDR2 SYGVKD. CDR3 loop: CAIGDRTGYEQYF. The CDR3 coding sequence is TGTGCCATCGGTGACAGGACAGGCTACGAGCAGTACTTC.

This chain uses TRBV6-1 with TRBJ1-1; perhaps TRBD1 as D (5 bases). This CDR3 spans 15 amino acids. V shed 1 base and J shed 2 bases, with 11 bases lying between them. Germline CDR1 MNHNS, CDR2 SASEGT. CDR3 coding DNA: TGTGCCAGCAGTGAAGAAGGACAACGAAACACTGAAGCTTTCTTT. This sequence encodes CASSEEGQRNTEAFF.

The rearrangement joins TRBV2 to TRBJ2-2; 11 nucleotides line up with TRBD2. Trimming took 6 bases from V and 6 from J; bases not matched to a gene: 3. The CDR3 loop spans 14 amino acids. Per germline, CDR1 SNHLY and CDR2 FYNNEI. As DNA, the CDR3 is TGTGCCAGCAGAGTAGCGGGGGGGCCCGGGGAGCTGTTTTTT. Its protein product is CASRVAGGPGELFF.

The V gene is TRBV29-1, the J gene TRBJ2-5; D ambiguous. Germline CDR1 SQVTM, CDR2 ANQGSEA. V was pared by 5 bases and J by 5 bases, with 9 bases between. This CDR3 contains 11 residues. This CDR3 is CSVISYETQYF. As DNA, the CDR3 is TGCAGCGTTATAAGCTACGAGACCCAGTACTTC.

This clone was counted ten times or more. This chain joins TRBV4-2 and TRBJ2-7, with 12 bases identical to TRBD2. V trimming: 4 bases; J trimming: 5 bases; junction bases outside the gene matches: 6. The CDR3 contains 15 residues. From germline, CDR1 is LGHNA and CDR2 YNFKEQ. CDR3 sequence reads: CASSRRLAGENEQYF. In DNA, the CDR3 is TGTGCCAGCAGCCGCCGACTAGCGGGAGAAAACGAGCAGTACTTC.

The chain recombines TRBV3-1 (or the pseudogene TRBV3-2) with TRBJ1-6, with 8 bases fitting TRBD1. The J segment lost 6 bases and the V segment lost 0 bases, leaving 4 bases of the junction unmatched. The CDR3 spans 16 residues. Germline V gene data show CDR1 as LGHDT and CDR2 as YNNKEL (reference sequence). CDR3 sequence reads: CASSQDRTGINSPLHF. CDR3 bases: TGTGCCAGCAGCCAAGACAGGACAGGGATTAATTCACCCCTCCACTTT.

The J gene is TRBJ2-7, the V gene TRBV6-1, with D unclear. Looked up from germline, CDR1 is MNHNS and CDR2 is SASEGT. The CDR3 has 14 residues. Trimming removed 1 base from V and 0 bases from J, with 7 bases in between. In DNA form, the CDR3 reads TGTGCCAGCAGTGAAGACAGCTACTCCTACGAGCAGTACTTC. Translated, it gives CASSEDSYSYEQYF.

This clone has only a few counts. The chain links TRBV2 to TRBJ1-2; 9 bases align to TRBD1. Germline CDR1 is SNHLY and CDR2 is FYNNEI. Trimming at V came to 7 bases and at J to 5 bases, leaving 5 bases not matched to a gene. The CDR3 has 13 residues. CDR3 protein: CASNTGTGYGYTF. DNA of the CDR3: TGTGCCAGCAATACCGGGACAGGGTATGGCTACACCTTC.

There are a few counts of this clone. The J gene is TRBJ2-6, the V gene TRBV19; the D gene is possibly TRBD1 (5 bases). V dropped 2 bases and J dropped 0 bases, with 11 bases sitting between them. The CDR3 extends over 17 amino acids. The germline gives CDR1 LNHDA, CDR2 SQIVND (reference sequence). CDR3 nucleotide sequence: TGTGCCAGTAGTATATCTGGACACCCCTCTGGGGCCAACGTCCTGACTTTC. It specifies CASSISGHPSGANVLTF.